These 9 T cell receptor beta chains were sequenced from one sample in a study of blood T cell repertoires in COVID-19. Using immunoSEQ multiplex PCR, the repertoire was profiled, and TCRdb retains in-frame clones only, with some absent. The sample yields about 280,000 clones, around 83% seen once. The sample comprised PBMCs or T cells enriched from blood (not recorded which). The receptors here all came from a middle-aged man who had been exposed to COVID-19.

This clone was counted a single time. The rearrangement joins TRBV7-3 to TRBJ1-1, with D possibly being TRBD1 (5 bases). Germline lookup yields CDR1 SGHTA and CDR2 FQGTGA. The CDR3 has 14 residues. V was shortened by 7 bases and J by 5 bases, with 17 bases between the two germline ends. CDR3 DNA sequence: TGTGCCAGCAATCTAGGCACAGGTACGACTGAAGCTTTCTTT. Amino acids: CASNLGTGTTEAFF. The entire variable domain, with the rest obtained from reference TRBV7-3 and TRBJ1-1, is as follows: GAGVSQTPSNKVTEKGKYVELRCDPISGHTALYWYRQSLGQGPEFLIYFQGTGAADDSGLPNDRFFAVRPEGSVSTLKIQRTERGDSAVYLCASNLGTGTTEAFFGQGTRLTVV.

The V and J genes are TRBV5-8 and TRBJ2-7, with 7 bases identical to TRBD1. The germline V gene has CDR1 SGHTS and CDR2 YDEGEE. This CDR3 contains 17 residues. V shed 0 bases, J shed 0 bases, and the junction held 9 bases outside the gene matches. CDR3 region: CASSLDLRTGSSYEQYF. The CDR3 DNA is TGTGCCAGCAGCTTGGATCTGCGGACAGGAAGCTCCTACGAGCAGTACTTC.

The rearrangement links TRBV9 to TRBJ2-1; no definite D call. Germline CDR1 is SGDLS and CDR2 is YYNGEE. CDR3 length: 13 amino acids. Trimming pared 2 bases from V and 7 bases from J, leaving 10 bases between. The CDR3 bases are TGTGCCAGCAGCGTCCCCCCTAGAAATGAGCAGTTCTTC. Its protein is CASSVPPRNEQFF.

This clone appeared a single time. The genes are TRBV30 and TRBJ1-2, with D possibly TRBD1 on 5 matching bases. Germline V gene lookup returns CDR1 GTSNPN and CDR2 SVGIG (reference sequence). The CDR3 length is 16 residues. The V end was cut by 0 bases, the J end by 0 bases, with 14 bases between. The CDR3 here is CAWSVLRQRSNYGYTF. DNA of the CDR3: TGTGCCTGGAGTGTATTGCGACAGAGATCTAACTATGGCTACACCTTC.

This chain connects TRBV7-6 to TRBJ2-1, with TRBD2 identical over 13 bases. CDR1 and CDR2 (germline): SGHVS, FNYEAQ. Losses at the gene ends were 6 bases for V and 11 bases for J; bases not matched to a gene: 10. This CDR3 spans 15 amino acids. The CDR3 bases are TGTGCCAGCAGGTCCCGACTAGCGGGAGGAACGAAGCAGTTCTTC. Residues: CASRSRLAGGTKQFF.

V usage is TRBV24-1 and J usage is TRBJ2-7, with D perhaps matching TRBD1 (6 bases). The length of the CDR3 is 12 residues. Trimming pared 12 bases from V and 0 bases from J, leaving 11 bases between. In germline, CDR1 is KGHDR, CDR2 SFDVKD. The CDR3 DNA follows: TGTGCCGCAGGGGATGGCTCCTACGAGCAGTACTTC. Protein: CAAGDGSYEQYF.

The chain employs TRBV9 and TRBJ2-6, with a possible D match to TRBD1 (5 bases). The germline gives CDR1 SGDLS, CDR2 YYNGEE. The germline V and J ends were trimmed by 4 bases and 0 bases, with 8 bases remaining between them. This CDR3 has 15 amino acids. CDR3 sequence (DNA): TGTGCCAGCAGCCTTAGGGGCTCTGGGGCCAACGTCCTGACTTTC. Translating it yields CASSLRGSGANVLTF.

V usage is TRBV27 and J usage is TRBJ2-1; tentatively, D is TRBD2 (6 bases). Trimming pared 6 bases from V and 9 bases from J, leaving 15 bases between. Germline CDR1 MNHEY, CDR2 SMNVEV (reference sequence). This CDR3 has 13 amino acids. The CDR3 reads CASREPRDSEQFF. In nucleotides, the CDR3 is TGTGCCAGCAGGGAACCCCGGGACTCTGAGCAGTTCTTC.

The CDR3 DNA reads TGTGCCAGCAGTGACGGTTCAGACAGGGAGGCTGGCTACACCTTC. Residues: CASSDGSDREAGYTF. The chain carries TRBV6-4 and TRBJ1-2; 7 nucleotides agree with TRBD1. From germline, CDR1 is MRHNA and CDR2 SNTAGT. Trimming cost V 2 bases and J 7 bases; bases outside gene matches: 10. This CDR3 is built from 15 residues.